A selection of T cell receptor beta chains follows, all from one sample in a study of blood T cell repertoires in COVID-19. This table comes from immunoSEQ multiplex PCR, and its TCRdb copy is limited to in-frame clones, with some not included. Of about 280,000 clones in the sample, roughly 80% were seen once. Material for sequencing was PBMCs or T cells enriched from blood (not recorded which). The receptors were gathered from a man aged 35 to 55 who had been exposed to COVID-19. CDR3s include the opening cysteine and the closing phenylalanine or tryptophan. The order of the fields is V gene, D gene, clone size, J gene, CDR3 DNA, CDR3 protein. The D gene is left open where the match is weak. Some rows mark clone size as missing; the rest say once, few, many or name a class of expanded clone.

V: TRBV9
D: TRBD2
size: -
J: TRBJ2-1
DNA: TGTGCCAGCAGCCTAGGGTATAGCGGGAGGACGAATGAGCAGTTCTTC
CDR3: CASSLGYSGRTNEQFF

V: TRBV24-1
D: TRBD1
size: -
J: TRBJ1-4
DNA: TGTGCCACCAGTGATTCGGGGACAGGGATGAGTGAAAAACTGTTTTTT
CDR3: CATSDSGTGMSEKLFF

V: TRBV6-5
D: -
size: -
J: TRBJ1-1
DNA: TGTGCCAGCAGGGCATCCATGAACACTGAAGCTTTCTTT
CDR3: CASRASMNTEAFF

V: TRBV7-2
D: TRBD1
size: -
J: TRBJ2-7
DNA: TGTGCCAGCAGCTTACCGACAGGGTTGGAGCAGTACTTC
CDR3: CASSLPTGLEQYF

V: TRBV12-3/TRBV12-4
D: -
size: few
J: TRBJ2-1
DNA: TGTGCCAGCAGTTTACGGGATGAGCAGTTCTTC
CDR3: CASSLRDEQFF

V: TRBV5-1
D: -
size: -
J: TRBJ1-5
DNA: TGCGCCAGCAGCTTGGAGCCAAAGGGAGGTCAGCCCCAGCATTTT
CDR3: CASSLEPKGGQPQHF

V: TRBV5-1
D: -
size: -
J: TRBJ2-7
DNA: TGCGCCAGTGCAGGGGACGTAGCCTACGAGCAGTACTTC
CDR3: CASAGDVAYEQYF

V: TRBV29-1
D: TRBD1
size: -
J: TRBJ1-4
DNA: TGCAGCGTTAGAGGACAGGGCGCAACTAATGAAAAACTGTTTTTT
CDR3: CSVRGQGATNEKLFF

V: TRBV4-1
D: -
size: -
J: TRBJ1-3
DNA: TGCGCCAGCAGCCAAGTCAGGGCAGGAAACACCATATATTTT
CDR3: CASSQVRAGNTIYF

V: TRBV7-2
D: -
size: -
J: TRBJ2-3
DNA: TGTGCCAGCAACACCGGCCGCGGCACGCAGTATTTT
CDR3: CASNTGRGTQYF

V: TRBV7-9
D: TRBD2
size: -
J: TRBJ2-5
DNA: TGTGCCAGCAGCCCCGTCGGCGCGGGGGCCCAGTACTTC
CDR3: CASSPVGAGAQYF

V: TRBV2
D: TRBD2
size: -
J: TRBJ2-1
DNA: TGTGCCAGCATCGACCCCGGGGCTAGCGGGAGCTATGAGCAGTTCTTC
CDR3: CASIDPGASGSYEQFF

V: TRBV12-5
D: TRBD1
size: -
J: TRBJ1-2
DNA: TGTGCTAGTGGGGGATCAGGGACAGGTGGCTACACCTTC
CDR3: CASGGSGTGGYTF

V: TRBV6-5
D: TRBD1
size: -
J: TRBJ1-5
DNA: TGTGCCAGCACCAGGACAGGGGGCCGTCAGCCCCAGCATTTT
CDR3: CASTRTGGRQPQHF

V: TRBV11-2
D: TRBD2
size: once
J: TRBJ2-5
DNA: TGTGCCAGCCTCTCGGGGGGAGAGACCCAGTACTTC
CDR3: CASLSGGETQYF

V: TRBV24-1
D: -
size: -
J: TRBJ2-2
DNA: TGTGCCAACCCCCCAACACACCCGTCACAACCTTACAACACCGGGGAGCTGTTTTTT
CDR3: CANPPTHPSQPYNTGELFF

V: TRBV10-1
D: -
size: -
J: TRBJ2-7
DNA: TGCGCCAGCACCCTAATCTACGAGCAGTACTTC
CDR3: CASTLIYEQYF

V: TRBV3-1/TRBV3-2
D: TRBD2
size: -
J: TRBJ2-7
DNA: TGTGCCAGCAGCCAGAGACTAGCGGGAGTTCAGTACTTC
CDR3: CASSQRLAGVQYF

V: TRBV9
D: TRBD1
size: -
J: TRBJ1-5
DNA: TGTGCCAGCAGCGTAGGACAGGGAAGTTCTCAGCCCCAGCATTTT
CDR3: CASSVGQGSSQPQHF

V: TRBV7-3
D: TRBD2
size: -
J: TRBJ2-3
DNA: TGTGCCAGCAGCTTAGCGGGAGGTACAGATACGCAGTATTTT
CDR3: CASSLAGGTDTQYF

V: TRBV7-6
D: TRBD2
size: -
J: TRBJ2-2
DNA: TGTGCCAGCAGCTTGGGTACTAGCGGGAGTACCGGGGAGCTGTTTTTT
CDR3: CASSLGTSGSTGELFF

V: TRBV6-4
D: TRBD2
size: few
J: TRBJ2-2
DNA: TGTGCCAGCAGTGACTCGCGGGAGACCGGGGAGCTGTTTTTT
CDR3: CASSDSRETGELFF